What follows are 15 T cell receptor beta chains derived from one specimen sequenced in a study of PD-L1 blockade in urothelial cancer. The time point denotes: pretreatment peripheral blood. TCRdb's copy holds only in-frame clones and misses some; the assay was immunoSEQ multiplex PCR. In the table there are 98,000 or so clones, 90% of which are singletons. Sequenced here: PBMCs, sampled around atezolizumab (anti-PD-L1) treatment. Every receptor here comes from a man aged 55 to 70 with urothelial cancer.

The chain employs TRBV14 and TRBJ2-5, with D tentatively TRBD2 (7 bases). In germline, CDR1 is SGHDN, CDR2 FVKESK. Between the trimmed V and J ends, which lost 1 base and 3 bases, there was a span of 15 bases. This CDR3 spans 16 amino acids. CDR3 amino acids: CASSQGRGTIKETQYF. DNA of the CDR3: TGTGCCAGCAGCCAAGGGAGGGGGACTATTAAAGAGACCCAGTACTTC.

There are a few counts of this clone. The chain links TRBV5-4 to TRBJ1-1; D remains unclear. The V gene lost 6 bases and the J gene lost 1 base, with 16 bases spanning the gap. The germline CDR1 and CDR2 sequences are SGHNT and YYREEE (reference sequence). The CDR3 consists of 15 residues. This chain's CDR3 is CASTSPQVGNTEAFF. The DNA for the CDR3 is TGTGCCAGCACCTCCCCCCAGGTTGGGAACACTGAAGCTTTCTTT.

The rearrangement uses TRBV5-6 and TRBJ2-7; TRBD1 aligns across 7 bases. The J segment lost 5 bases and the V segment lost 4 bases, leaving 9 bases of the junction unmatched. Germline V gene data show CDR1 as SGHDT and CDR2 as YYEEEE. CDR3 length: 14 residues. CDR3 nucleotide sequence: TGTGCCAGCAGCCGCTCCAGGGGGTTCAACGAGCAGTACTTC. It yields the protein CASSRSRGFNEQYF.

The V gene is TRBV6-6, the J gene TRBJ2-7; 7 nucleotides match TRBD2. The CDR3 runs 14 residues. CDR1 MNHNY and CDR2 SVGAGI come from the germline V gene (reference sequence). The V segment lost 6 bases and the J segment 2 bases; nucleotides outside the gene matches: 7. The DNA for the CDR3 is TGTGCCAGCAGGTATTCTAGCGGAGCCTACGAGCAGTACTTC. This sequence encodes CASRYSSGAYEQYF.

The V gene is TRBV20-1, the J gene TRBJ2-7; D remains ambiguous. The CDR3 runs 11 residues. V dropped 5 bases and J dropped 4 bases, with 9 bases sitting between them. Germline lookup yields CDR1 DFQATT and CDR2 SNEGSKA (reference sequence). The CDR3 coding sequence is TGCAGTGCTCACCACGGGTACGAGCAGTACTTC. It yields the protein CSAHHGYEQYF.

The chain uses TRBV5-4 and TRBJ2-3; 8 bases match TRBD2. V was clipped by 3 bases and J by 2 bases; unmatched bases: 8. The CDR3 runs 16 residues. CDR1 is SGHNT, CDR2 YYREEE, per germline (reference sequence). CDR3 region: CASSWISGAPTDTQYF. In DNA form, the CDR3 reads TGTGCCAGCAGCTGGATTAGCGGGGCCCCCACAGATACGCAGTATTTT.

There are a few counts of this clone. The chain has TRBV4-1 and TRBJ2-1; 7 bases match TRBD1. CDR1 and CDR2 (germline): MGHRA, YSYEKL. V lost 1 base and J lost 0; bases outside the gene matches: 6. The CDR3 has 17 residues. CDR3 DNA sequence: TGCGCCAGCAGCCAAGGCCCAGGGGGAGTCTCCTACAATGAGCAGTTCTTC. Translating gives CASSQGPGGVSYNEQFF.

This chain joins TRBV4-3 and TRBJ2-3; 12 nucleotides align to TRBD2. The CDR3 consists of 17 residues. The trim removed 3 bases at V and 1 base at J, leaving 5 bases unmatched. Per germline, CDR1 LGHNA and CDR2 YSLEER. Here the CDR3 reads CASSHRLAGDGTDTQYF. The CDR3, as DNA: TGCGCCAGCAGCCACAGACTAGCGGGAGATGGCACAGATACGCAGTATTTT.

The genes are TRBV18 and TRBJ1-3; no clear D gene. This CDR3 has 15 amino acids. CDR1 is KGHSH, CDR2 LQKENI, per germline. Trimming pared 3 bases from V and 0 bases from J, leaving 9 bases between. CDR3 amino acids: CASSPSVNSGNTIYF. Here the CDR3 DNA reads TGTGCCAGCTCACCTTCGGTCAACTCTGGAAACACCATATATTTT.

The V call is TRBV7-2, the J call TRBJ1-6, with unresolved D. V gave up 2 bases and J gave up 10 bases, with 15 bases separating them. From germline, CDR1 is SGHTA and CDR2 FQGNSA. There are 15 residues in the CDR3. CDR3: CASSLRRGTASPLHF. DNA for the CDR3: TGTGCCAGCAGCTTACGACGGGGTACAGCGTCACCCCTCCACTTT.

The CDR3 loop reads CASSSGTGSYNEQFF. The CDR3 DNA is TGTGCCAGCAGTTCCGGGACAGGGAGCTACAATGAGCAGTTCTTC. The chain links TRBV11-2 to TRBJ2-1; TRBD1 matches 9 bases. The CDR3 length is 15 residues. Germline loops: CDR1 SGHAT, CDR2 FQNNGV. V shed 6 bases and J 3 bases; nucleotides not matched to a gene: 6.

This clone was seen once. This chain links TRBV7-9 with TRBJ2-7, with 7 nucleotides matching TRBD1. Unmatched junction bases numbered 5, after V lost 1 base and J lost 2 bases. Germline assignment: CDR1 SEHNR and CDR2 FQNEAQ (reference sequence). This CDR3 spans 15 amino acids. CDR3 sequence: CASSLEGTVAYEQYF. The CDR3 coding sequence is TGTGCCAGCAGCTTAGAAGGGACAGTGGCCTACGAGCAGTACTTC.

The CDR3 DNA is TGTGCCAGCAGCTTAAAACAGGGGCGAGGGACTGAAGCTTTCTTT. As protein: CASSLKQGRGTEAFF. The chain has TRBV7-2 and TRBJ1-1; 7 nucleotides line up with TRBD1. V was clipped by 2 bases and J by 5 bases; unmatched bases: 8. This CDR3 comprises 15 residues. Germline V gene lookup returns CDR1 SGHTA and CDR2 FQGNSA.

This clone was seen more than once but under ten times. The rearrangement links TRBV6-5 to TRBJ2-7, with 9 bases that match TRBD2. Unmatched junction bases numbered 8, after V lost 2 bases and J lost 6 bases. CDR3 length equals 15 residues. From germline, CDR1 is MNHEY and CDR2 SVGAGI. The CDR3 DNA reads TGTGCCAGCAGTTACCGCCAACTAGCGGGCTCCGAGCAGTACTTC. Its protein is CASSYRQLAGSEQYF.

This sequence joins TRBV18 and TRBJ2-7, with D unclear. The CDR3 consists of 13 residues. V was trimmed by 2 bases and J by 2 bases, leaving 7 bases between them. Germline-derived CDR1 and CDR2 are KGHSH and LQKENI. The CDR3 here is CASSPEQTYEQYF. Here the CDR3 DNA reads TGTGCCAGCTCACCAGAACAGACCTACGAGCAGTACTTC.